A selection of T cell receptor beta chains follows, all from one sample in a study of cytomegalovirus exposure and HLA in healthy donors. Measured with immunoSEQ multiplex PCR; TCRdb has only the in-frame clones, and not every one. This table has 150,000 to 200,000 clones, roughly 84% appearing once. Sequenced: PBMCs. These receptors were taken from a boy aged 5-17 years in good health and CMV-seronegative. The CDR3 runs from the conserved cysteine through the conserved F or W. The D gene is left open where the match is weak. Where a row states a size, it is once, few, many or the class of an expanded clone; other rows omit it.

cdr3_nt	cdr3_aa	j_call	v_call	clone_size	d_call
TGTGCCAGCAGCTTGAGGGGCAGCGGGGAGCTGTTTTTT	CASSLRGSGELFF	TRBJ2-2	TRBV5-6	.	.
TGCGCCAGCAGCTTGAGCGGGAGCTCCTACAATGAGCAGTTCTTC	CASSLSGSSYNEQFF	TRBJ2-1	TRBV5-1	few	TRBD2
TGTGCCAGCAGCGCGAATACCGGGGATCAGCCCCAGCATTTT	CASSANTGDQPQHF	TRBJ1-5	TRBV9	.	.
TGTGCCAGCAGTTTGGACTCACATCTAACCCTACGAGAGCAGTACTTC	CASSLDSHLTLREQYF	TRBJ2-7	TRBV28	.	.
TGCGCCAGCACTCAAACACCTAGCGGCCAAGAGACCCAGTACTTC	CASTQTPSGQETQYF	TRBJ2-5	TRBV5-1	.	TRBD2
TGCGCCAGCAGCTTGATTATCCTAGCGGGAGTCGACGAGCAGTACTTC	CASSLIILAGVDEQYF	TRBJ2-7	TRBV5-1	.	TRBD2
TGTGCCAGCAGTAATCAAGGGACTAAGCGGGAGCAGTTCTTC	CASSNQGTKREQFF	TRBJ2-1	TRBV6-1	.	TRBD2
TGTGCCAGCAGTTGGCCTCGGGGGCCCCAGCATTTT	CASSWPRGPQHF	TRBJ1-5	TRBV28	.	.
TGTGCCAGCAGTTACGAGGCAGGGAGCAATCAGCCCCAGCATTTT	CASSYEAGSNQPQHF	TRBJ1-5	TRBV6-6	.	.
TGTGCCAGCAGGGAGGGCACAGATACGCAGTATTTT	CASREGTDTQYF	TRBJ2-3	TRBV28	.	.
TGCGCCAGCAGCCAAGATGGGGTGAGGGACACTGAAGCTTTCTTT	CASSQDGVRDTEAFF	TRBJ1-1	TRBV4-3	few	.
TGTGCCAGCACCCCCGGACCAAGCGGGGGGGGAAGGGGTGAGCAGTTCTTC	CASTPGPSGGGRGEQFF	TRBJ2-1	TRBV7-8	.	TRBD2
TGTGCCAGCAGTGAATTAGGAATAGCGGGCACCGGGGAGCTGTTTTTT	CASSELGIAGTGELFF	TRBJ2-2	TRBV25-1	.	TRBD2
TGTGCCAGCAGTTTACGTTTCTCTGGAAACACCATATATTTT	CASSLRFSGNTIYF	TRBJ1-3	TRBV27	.	.
TGCGCCAGCAGCTCCTCTAGCGGGGGGGCAGATACGCAGTATTTT	CASSSSSGGADTQYF	TRBJ2-3	TRBV5-1	once	TRBD2
TGCGCCAGCAGTCATCCCGGGCCTAGCGGGAGGGCCAGGACAGATACGCAGTATTTT	CASSHPGPSGRARTDTQYF	TRBJ2-3	TRBV23-1	.	TRBD2
TGCGCCAGCAGCCAAGCAAGACTACCTGTCTCCTACGAGCAGTACTTC	CASSQARLPVSYEQYF	TRBJ2-7	TRBV4-1	.	.
TGTGCCAGCAGCCTGAGCGACAGGAACACTGAAGCTTTCTTT	CASSLSDRNTEAFF	TRBJ1-1	TRBV9	.	.
TGTGCCAGCGGGGACTTCCTACTCGGTACGCAGTATTTT	CASGDFLLGTQYF	TRBJ2-3	TRBV28	.	.
TGTGCCAGCAGTTTATCTCCTAGCGGGTACGAGCAGTACTTC	CASSLSPSGYEQYF	TRBJ2-7	TRBV28	medium-sized	TRBD2
TGTGCCAGCAGTTACTCGAGCAGGTGTGAGCAGTTCTTC	CASSYSSRCEQFF	TRBJ2-1	TRBV6-6	.	.
TGCGCCAGCAGCTTGGGGGTAACGGGGTCTAATTCACCCCTCCACTTT	CASSLGVTGSNSPLHF	TRBJ1-6	TRBV5-1	.	.
TGCGCCAGCAGCCCGGGACAGTTAACCGGGGAGCTGTTTTTT	CASSPGQLTGELFF	TRBJ2-2	TRBV4-1	.	TRBD1
TGTGCCAGTAGTATTGTCGGGACAGGCACAGATACGCAGTATTTT	CASSIVGTGTDTQYF	TRBJ2-3	TRBV19	once	TRBD1
TGTGCTAGACAGGGGGAAAGAACTAGTGGCTACACCTTC	CARQGERTSGYTF	TRBJ1-2	TRBV30	few	TRBD1
TGTGCCAGCTCACCAGGGGACAGGGTGGACAATGAGCAGTTCTTC	CASSPGDRVDNEQFF	TRBJ2-1	TRBV18	.	TRBD1
TGTGCCAGCAGCGTAGGGACTTATGGCTACACCTTC	CASSVGTYGYTF	TRBJ1-2	TRBV9	.	.
TGTGCCAGCAGCGTAGGTCGGTATGATCAGCCCCAGCATTTT	CASSVGRYDQPQHF	TRBJ1-5	TRBV9	once	.
TGTGCTAGTGCTAGGGAGAACTCTGGGGCCAACGTCCTGACTTTC	CASARENSGANVLTF	TRBJ2-6	TRBV12-5	.	.
TGTGCCAGCAGTATAGGACTAGCGGGAGCGGCAGATACGCAGTATTTT	CASSIGLAGAADTQYF	TRBJ2-3	TRBV6-4	.	TRBD2
TGTGCCTGGAGTGAAGGGACAGGAGAAAAACTGTTTTTT	CAWSEGTGEKLFF	TRBJ1-4	TRBV30	.	TRBD1
TGTGCCAGTAGTACCAGACAGGGACGACCTTTTAACTATGGCTACACCTTC	CASSTRQGRPFNYGYTF	TRBJ1-2	TRBV19	.	TRBD1
TGTGCCAGCAGCTCCCCCGGTAGCAATCAGCCCCAGCATTTT	CASSSPGSNQPQHF	TRBJ1-5	TRBV7-2	once	.
TGTGCCAGCAGCCATGTCACTAGCGGAGAGCAGTACTTC	CASSHVTSGEQYF	TRBJ2-7	TRBV4-2	.	TRBD2
TGTGCCAGCAGTCGCCGGGGAGCGGCGAACTACGAGCAGTACTTC	CASSRRGAANYEQYF	TRBJ2-7	TRBV27	.	.
TGTGCCAGCAGTGAAATTGTTGGGTACGGCAGGAATGGCTACACCTTC	CASSEIVGYGRNGYTF	TRBJ1-2	TRBV6-1	once	.
TGTGCCAGCAGCGCAACGACAGGGGGCAATGGCAATGAGCAGTTCTTC	CASSATTGGNGNEQFF	TRBJ2-1	TRBV9	.	TRBD1
TGTGCCAGCAGCGGAATAGCGGGAGGGGACTACGAGCAGTACTTC	CASSGIAGGDYEQYF	TRBJ2-7	TRBV7-6	once	TRBD2
TGTGCCAGCGGCCCGACTCTCGATTACAATGAGCAGTTCTTC	CASGPTLDYNEQFF	TRBJ2-1	TRBV28	.	.
TGTGCCAGCAGCGAAAGGAGAGGGCACCGGGAGCTGTTTTTT	CASSERRGHRELFF	TRBJ2-2	TRBV11-2	.	.
TGTGCCAGTAGCTGGATCCCAGGGAGGGGAAATGAAAAACTGTTTTTT	CASSWIPGRGNEKLFF	TRBJ1-4	TRBV19	.	.
TGTGCCAGCAGTTACAGGGGCGTAGGGTACAATGAGCAGTTCTTC	CASSYRGVGYNEQFF	TRBJ2-1	TRBV27	.	TRBD1
TGCGCCAGCAGCTTGGCTACCCTCCGATCTCAACAGTATTTT	CASSLATLRSQQYF	TRBJ2-3	TRBV5-1	.	.
TGCGCCAGCAGCCAGACAGGGACGGATCGTTCACCCCTCCACTTT	CASSQTGTDRSPLHF	TRBJ1-6	TRBV4-1	.	TRBD1
TGTGCCTGGAGTGCGGTCTCTACCGGCTATGGCTACACCTTC	CAWSAVSTGYGYTF	TRBJ1-2	TRBV30	.	.
TGTGCCATCAGTGAGTCCTCGAGCAATGAGCAGTTCTTC	CAISESSSNEQFF	TRBJ2-1	TRBV10-3	.	.
TGTGCCAGCAGCTTAAAGACAGGCAAATACGAGCAGTACTTC	CASSLKTGKYEQYF	TRBJ2-7	TRBV13	.	.
TGCGCCAGCATGTCATGGAACACTGAAGCTTTCTTT	CASMSWNTEAFF	TRBJ1-1	TRBV10-2	few	.
TGTGCCAGCAGCCCGACAGGGGCTAAAGGCTACACCTTC	CASSPTGAKGYTF	TRBJ1-2	TRBV27	.	TRBD1
TGCGCCAGCAGCCCAAGGAGCGGGGGCACAGATACGCAGTATTTT	CASSPRSGGTDTQYF	TRBJ2-3	TRBV4-3	.	TRBD2
TGTGCCAGTAGTTACTCGGGACAGGGAATGGGGGGCACAGATACGCAGTATTTT	CASSYSGQGMGGTDTQYF	TRBJ2-3	TRBV19	.	TRBD1
TGTGCCAGCAGCTTTGTGACGAAACTGACTTCTGGGGCCAACGTCCTGACTTTC	CASSFVTKLTSGANVLTF	TRBJ2-6	TRBV7-2	few	.
TGTGCTAGCAGCACCGGACTAGCGGGCACCGCGAACACCGGGGAGCTGTTTTTT	CASSTGLAGTANTGELFF	TRBJ2-2	TRBV7-7	once	TRBD2
TGTGCCAGTAGTATAGGTTCCGGGACTGAAGCTTTCTTT	CASSIGSGTEAFF	TRBJ1-1	TRBV19	few	.
TGTGCCAGCAGTCCCCCAGGGCGGGAGACACGCGAGCAGTACTTC	CASSPPGRETREQYF	TRBJ2-7	TRBV6-5	.	TRBD2